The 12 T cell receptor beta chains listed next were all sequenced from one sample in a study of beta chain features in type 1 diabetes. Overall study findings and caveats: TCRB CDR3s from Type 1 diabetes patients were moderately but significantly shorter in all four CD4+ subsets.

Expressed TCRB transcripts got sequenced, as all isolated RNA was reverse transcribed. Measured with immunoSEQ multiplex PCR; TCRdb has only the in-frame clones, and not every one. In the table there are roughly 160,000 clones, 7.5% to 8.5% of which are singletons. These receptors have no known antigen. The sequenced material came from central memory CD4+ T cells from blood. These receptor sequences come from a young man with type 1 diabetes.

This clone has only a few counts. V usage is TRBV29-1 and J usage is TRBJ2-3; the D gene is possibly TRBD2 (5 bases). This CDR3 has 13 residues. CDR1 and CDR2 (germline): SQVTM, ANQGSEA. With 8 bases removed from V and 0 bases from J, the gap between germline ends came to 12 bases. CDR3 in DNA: TGCAGCACATCTAGAGGGAGCACAGATACGCAGTATTTT. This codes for CSTSRGSTDTQYF.

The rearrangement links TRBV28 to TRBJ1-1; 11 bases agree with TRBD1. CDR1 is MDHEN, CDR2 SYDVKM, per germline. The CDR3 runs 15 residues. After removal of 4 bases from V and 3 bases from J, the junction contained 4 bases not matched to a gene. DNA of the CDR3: TGTGCCAGCAGTTGGACAGGGGGCGGGTACACTGAAGCTTTCTTT. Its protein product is CASSWTGGGYTEAFF.

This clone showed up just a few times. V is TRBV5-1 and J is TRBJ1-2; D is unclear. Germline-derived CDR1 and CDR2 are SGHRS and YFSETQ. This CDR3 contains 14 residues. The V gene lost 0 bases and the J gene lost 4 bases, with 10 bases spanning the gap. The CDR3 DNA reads TGCGCCAGCAGCTTGGACGGGTCCCTCTATGGCTACACCTTC. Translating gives CASSLDGSLYGYTF.

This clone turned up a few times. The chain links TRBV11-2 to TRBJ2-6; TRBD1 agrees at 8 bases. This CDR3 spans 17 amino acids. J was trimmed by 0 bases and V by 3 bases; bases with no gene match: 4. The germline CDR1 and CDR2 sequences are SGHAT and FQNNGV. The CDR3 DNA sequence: TGTGCCAGCAGCTTCGGACAGGGTGACTCTGGGGCCAACGTCCTGACTTTC. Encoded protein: CASSFGQGDSGANVLTF.

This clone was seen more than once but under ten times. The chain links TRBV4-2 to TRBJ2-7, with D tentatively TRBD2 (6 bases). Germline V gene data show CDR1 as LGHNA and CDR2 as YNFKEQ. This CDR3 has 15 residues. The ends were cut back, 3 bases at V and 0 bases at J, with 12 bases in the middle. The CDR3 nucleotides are TGTGCCAGCAGCCAGACGGGACTTGTCTCCTACGAGCAGTACTTC. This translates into CASSQTGLVSYEQYF.

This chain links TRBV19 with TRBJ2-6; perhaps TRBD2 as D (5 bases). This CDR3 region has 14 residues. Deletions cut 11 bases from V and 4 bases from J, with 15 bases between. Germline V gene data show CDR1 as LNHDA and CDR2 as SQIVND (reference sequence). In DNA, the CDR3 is TGTGCCTCTAATCCGGGGTACGGGGCCAACGTCCTGACTTTC. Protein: CASNPGYGANVLTF.

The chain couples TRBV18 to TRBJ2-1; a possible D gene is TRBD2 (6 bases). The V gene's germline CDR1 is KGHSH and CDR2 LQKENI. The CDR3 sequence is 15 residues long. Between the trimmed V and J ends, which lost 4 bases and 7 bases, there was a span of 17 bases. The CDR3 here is CASSREGLGRNEQFF. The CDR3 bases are TGTGCCAGCTCACGAGAGGGACTGGGGAGAAATGAGCAGTTCTTC.

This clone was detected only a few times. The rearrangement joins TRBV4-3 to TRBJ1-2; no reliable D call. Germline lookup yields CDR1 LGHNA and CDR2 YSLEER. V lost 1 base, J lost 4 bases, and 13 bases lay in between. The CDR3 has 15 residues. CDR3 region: CASSQALGGSYGYTF. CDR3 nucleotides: TGCGCCAGCAGCCAAGCACTGGGAGGTAGCTATGGCTACACCTTC.

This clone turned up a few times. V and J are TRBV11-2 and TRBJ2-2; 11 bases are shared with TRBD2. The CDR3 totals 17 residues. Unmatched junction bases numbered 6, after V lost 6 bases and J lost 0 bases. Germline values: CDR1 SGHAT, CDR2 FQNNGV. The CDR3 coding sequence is TGTGCCAGCAGGCGACTAGCGGGATTCGCGAACACCGGGGAGCTGTTTTTT. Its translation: CASRRLAGFANTGELFF. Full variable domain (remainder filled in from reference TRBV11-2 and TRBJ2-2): EAGVAQSPRYKIIEKRQSVAFWCNPISGHATLYWYQQILGQGPKLLIQFQNNGVVDDSQLPKDRFSAERLKGVDSTLKIQPAKLEDSAVYLCASRRLAGFANTGELFFGEGSRLTVL.

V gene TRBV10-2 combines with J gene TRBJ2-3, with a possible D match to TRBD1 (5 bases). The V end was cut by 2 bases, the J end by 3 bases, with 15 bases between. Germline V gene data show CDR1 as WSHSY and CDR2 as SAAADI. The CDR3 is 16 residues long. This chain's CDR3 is CASSERRGSETDTQYF. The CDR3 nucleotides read TGCGCCAGCAGTGAGCGTAGGGGATCTGAGACAGATACGCAGTATTTT.

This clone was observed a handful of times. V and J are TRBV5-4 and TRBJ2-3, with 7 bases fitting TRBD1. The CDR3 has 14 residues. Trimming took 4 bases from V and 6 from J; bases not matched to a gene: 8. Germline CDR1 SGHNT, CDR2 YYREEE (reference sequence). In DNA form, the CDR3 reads TGTGCCAGCAGCCCATCGACAGGGTATGATACGCAGTATTTT. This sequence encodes CASSPSTGYDTQYF.

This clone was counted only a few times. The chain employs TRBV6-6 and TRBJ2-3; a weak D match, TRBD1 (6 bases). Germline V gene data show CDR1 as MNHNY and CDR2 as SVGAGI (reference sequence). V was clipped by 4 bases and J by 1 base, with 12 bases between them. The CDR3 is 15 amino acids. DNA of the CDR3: TGTGCCAGCAGTTTACAGGGTAGTCGCACAGATACGCAGTATTTT. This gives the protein CASSLQGSRTDTQYF.